The 14 T cell receptor beta chains given below trace back to one sample, sequenced in a study of cytomegalovirus exposure and HLA in healthy donors. In the PCR, 60 Vbeta and 13 Jbeta primers were used. Sequenced by immunoSEQ multiplex PCR; TCRdb stores in-frame clones only, minus some. The sample holds 70,000 to 85,000 clones, under 80% seen once. Material for sequencing was PBMCs. These receptor sequences come from a man in his forties in good health and CMV-seropositive.

This clone was recorded a few times. This chain uses TRBV4-1 with TRBJ1-2, with D perhaps TRBD1 (5 bases). This CDR3 contains 15 residues. The V end was cut by 0 bases, the J end by 6 bases, with 14 bases between. The germline CDR1 and CDR2 sequences are MGHRA and YSYEKL. CDR3 sequence (DNA): TGCGCCAGCAGCCAAGATGGGACTGCCTGGGATGGCTACACCTTC. Translating gives CASSQDGTAWDGYTF.

The chain employs TRBV18 and TRBJ2-1; perhaps TRBD2 as D (5 bases). Germline V gene lookup returns CDR1 KGHSH and CDR2 LQKENI. CDR3 size: 13 residues. V was shortened by 1 base and J by 8 bases, with 9 bases between the two germline ends. The CDR3 DNA sequence: TGTGCCAGCTCACCACGATCGCGGGATGAGCAGTTCTTC. It encodes CASSPRSRDEQFF.

Only a few counts were recorded for this clone. The gene calls are TRBV27 and TRBJ2-2; 12 bases are shared with TRBD2. The CDR3 runs 16 residues. Trimming removed 6 bases from V and 6 bases from J; junction bases left unmatched: 8. Looked up from germline, CDR1 is MNHEY and CDR2 is SMNVEV (reference sequence). For the CDR3, the DNA is TGTGCCAGCAGCCTAACTAGCGGGAGGCTAGCCGGGGAGCTGTTTTTT. This translates into CASSLTSGRLAGELFF.

This clone was seen only once. V and J are TRBV27 and TRBJ2-1, with D tentatively TRBD2 (6 bases). Germline CDR1 MNHEY, CDR2 SMNVEV (reference sequence). Between the trimmed V and J ends, which lost 0 bases and 6 bases, there was a span of 6 bases. The CDR3 extends over 13 amino acids. CDR3 loop: CASSLSGGNEQFF. For the CDR3, the DNA is TGTGCCAGCAGTTTATCGGGAGGCAATGAGCAGTTCTTC.

This clone was observed a single time. The chain employs TRBV30 and TRBJ1-3, with 8 bases matching TRBD1. V was pared by 2 bases and J by 2 bases, with 5 bases of the junction left unmatched. This CDR3 spans 15 amino acids. CDR1 GTSNPN and CDR2 SVGIG come from the germline V gene (reference sequence). CDR3 DNA: TGTGCCTGGAGTACAGGGGGGATCGCTGGAAACACCATATATTTT. Encoded protein: CAWSTGGIAGNTIYF.

The rearrangement links TRBV27 to TRBJ2-3; no firm D call. Germline CDR1 is MNHEY and CDR2 is SMNVEV (reference sequence). The CDR3 runs to 14 residues. Trimming took 6 bases from V and 6 from J, leaving 16 bases between them. Here the CDR3 DNA reads TGTGCCAGCAGCCTCCGAGACTTGGGTGATACGCAGTATTTT. This sequence encodes CASSLRDLGDTQYF.

The J gene is TRBJ2-1, the V gene TRBV29-1; 12 bases fit TRBD1. Germline-derived CDR1 and CDR2 are SQVTM and ANQGSEA. With 7 bases clipped from V and 8 bases from J, the junction kept 6 bases outside the gene matches. CDR3 size: 13 residues. CDR3 in amino acids: CSGGTGGIDEQFF. As DNA, the CDR3 is TGCAGCGGAGGGACAGGGGGCATCGATGAGCAGTTCTTC.

This clone occurred once. The genes are TRBV2 and TRBJ1-5; D gene unclear. Per the germline V gene, CDR1 is SNHLY and CDR2 is FYNNEI. This CDR3 spans 13 amino acids. Trimming cost V 5 bases and J 7 bases, with 12 bases left between them. The CDR3 region is CASSWERGQPQHF. CDR3 sequence (DNA): TGTGCCAGCAGTTGGGAACGCGGGCAGCCCCAGCATTTT.

The chain is built from TRBV6-4 and TRBJ2-7, with D possibly being TRBD1 (5 bases). Trimming removed 3 bases from V and 3 bases from J, with 9 bases in between. The CDR3 extends over 13 amino acids. CDR1 is MRHNA and CDR2 is SNTAGT in the germline V gene. In DNA, the CDR3 is TGTGCCAGCAGTGAACAGGCCAACTACGAGCAGTACTTC. Encoded protein: CASSEQANYEQYF.

This clone was seen only a few times. In DNA form, the CDR3 reads TGTGCCAGCTCCACGTCCCGGACACCAAACTACGAGCAGTACTTC. Its protein is CASSTSRTPNYEQYF. V is TRBV25-1 and J is TRBJ2-7, with D possibly TRBD1 on 5 matching bases. The CDR3 has 15 amino acids. Germline assignment: CDR1 MGHDK and CDR2 SYGVNS. V lost 8 bases and J lost 3, with 20 bases in between.

To note about this clone: Within the sample, other DNA sequences also encode this same CDR3. The genes are TRBV5-1 and TRBJ2-3; 8 bases are shared with TRBD2. V trimming: 5 bases; J trimming: 1 base; junction bases outside the gene matches: 0. Germline V gene data show CDR1 as SGHRS and CDR2 as YFSETQ. The CDR3 length is 13 residues. In DNA form, the CDR3 reads TGCGCCAGCAGTAGCGGGGGCACAGATACGCAGTATTTT. Translating it yields CASSSGGTDTQYF.

About this clone: One junction end does not reproduce the germline sequence, and a read error may be involved. This chain uses TRBV7-9 with TRBJ1-2, with D perhaps matching TRBD1 (6 bases). The germline V gene has CDR1 SEHNR and CDR2 FQNEAQ (reference sequence). The CDR3 length is 15 residues. In DNA, the CDR3 is TGTTCCAGCAGCTTACCACAGGGAAAAAACTATGGCTACACCTTC. Translation: CSSSLPQGKNYGYTF.

The chain joins TRBV5-6 to TRBJ2-3; 8 bases map to TRBD2. Germline assignment: CDR1 SGHDT and CDR2 YYEEEE. The CDR3 has 16 residues. The trim removed 2 bases at V and 2 bases at J, leaving 7 bases unmatched. This CDR3 is CASSFLGSGATDTQYF. Here the CDR3 DNA reads TGTGCCAGCAGCTTCTTAGGTAGCGGGGCCACAGATACGCAGTATTTT.

This chain connects TRBV18 to TRBJ2-3; 7 nucleotides align to TRBD1. Losses at the gene ends were 3 bases for V and 4 bases for J; bases not matched to a gene: 4. This CDR3 has 14 residues. The germline CDR1 and CDR2 sequences are KGHSH and LQKENI. The CDR3 region has the DNA TGTGCCAGCTCACCTGACAGGGCCGCAGATACGCAGTATTTT. Translation gives CASSPDRAADTQYF.